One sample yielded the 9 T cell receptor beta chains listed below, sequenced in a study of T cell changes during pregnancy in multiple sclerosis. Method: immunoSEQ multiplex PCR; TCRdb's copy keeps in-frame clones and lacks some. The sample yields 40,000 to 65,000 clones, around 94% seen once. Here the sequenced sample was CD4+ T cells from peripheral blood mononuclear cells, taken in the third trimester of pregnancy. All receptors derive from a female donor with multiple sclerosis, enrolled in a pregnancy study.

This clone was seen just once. The CDR3 DNA reads as TGTGCCAGCAGCCCCAGCCCAATAGCGGGATTTAACGAGCAGTACTTC. Its translation: CASSPSPIAGFNEQYF. V is TRBV7-2 and J is TRBJ2-7; 8 positions agree with TRBD2. Germline values: CDR1 SGHTA, CDR2 FQGNSA. V was clipped by 5 bases and J by 5 bases; unmatched bases: 14. The CDR3 is 16 amino acids.

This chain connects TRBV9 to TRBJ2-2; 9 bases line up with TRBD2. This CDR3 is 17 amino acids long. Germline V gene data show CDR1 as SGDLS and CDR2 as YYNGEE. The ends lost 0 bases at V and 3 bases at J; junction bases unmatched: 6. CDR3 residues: CASSVDGAGGHTGELFF. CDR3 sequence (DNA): TGTGCCAGCAGCGTAGATGGTGCGGGGGGGCACACCGGGGAGCTGTTTTTT.

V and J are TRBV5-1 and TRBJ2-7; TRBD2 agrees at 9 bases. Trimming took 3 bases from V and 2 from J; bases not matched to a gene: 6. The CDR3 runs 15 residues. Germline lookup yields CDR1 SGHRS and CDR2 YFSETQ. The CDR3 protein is CASSSGLAQTYEQYF. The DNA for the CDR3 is TGCGCCAGCAGCTCTGGACTAGCGCAAACCTACGAGCAGTACTTC.

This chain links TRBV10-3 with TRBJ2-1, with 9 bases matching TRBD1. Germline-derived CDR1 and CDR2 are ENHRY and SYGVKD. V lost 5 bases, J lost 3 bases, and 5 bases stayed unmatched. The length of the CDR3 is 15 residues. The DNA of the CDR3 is TGTGCCATCAGTTCTCCGGGACAGGGCTACAATGAGCAGTTCTTC. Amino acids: CAISSPGQGYNEQFF.

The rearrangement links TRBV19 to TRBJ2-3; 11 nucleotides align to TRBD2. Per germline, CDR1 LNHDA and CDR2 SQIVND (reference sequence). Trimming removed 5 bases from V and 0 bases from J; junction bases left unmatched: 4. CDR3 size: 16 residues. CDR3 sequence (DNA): TGTGCCAGTAGTTCCGGACTAGCGGGTAGCACAGATACGCAGTATTTT. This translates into CASSSGLAGSTDTQYF.

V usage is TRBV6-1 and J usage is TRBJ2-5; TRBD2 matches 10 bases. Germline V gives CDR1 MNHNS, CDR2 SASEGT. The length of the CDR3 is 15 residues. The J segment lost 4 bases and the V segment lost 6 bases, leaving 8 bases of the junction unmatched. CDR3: CASSPRAGGGETQYF. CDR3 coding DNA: TGTGCCAGCAGCCCCAGAGCGGGAGGGGGAGAGACCCAGTACTTC.

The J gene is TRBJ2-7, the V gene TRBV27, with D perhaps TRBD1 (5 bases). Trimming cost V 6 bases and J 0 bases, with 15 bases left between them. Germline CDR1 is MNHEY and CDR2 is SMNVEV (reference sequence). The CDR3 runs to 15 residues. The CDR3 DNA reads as TGTGCCAGCAGGTCCTTGGGGCGTAGCTCCTACGAGCAGTACTTC. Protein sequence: CASRSLGRSSYEQYF.

CDR3 nucleotides: TGTGCCAGCAGGCCTTGGGCAAGGACAGGGGATCTCTCTGAGTACTTC. Its translation is CASRPWARTGDLSEYF. This chain joins TRBV27 and TRBJ2-7; 9 bases are a match to TRBD1. The CDR3 extends over 16 amino acids. J was trimmed by 11 bases and V by 6 bases; bases with no gene match: 20. CDR1 and CDR2 (germline): MNHEY, SMNVEV (reference sequence).

The CDR3 sequence is CASGLESWTNQFF. In DNA form, the CDR3 reads TGTGCTAGTGGTTTAGAATCTTGGACTAACCAGTTCTTC. V is TRBV12-5 and J is TRBJ2-1; D possibly corresponds to TRBD2 (6 bases). Trimming took off 3 bases at V and 13 bases at J, with 16 bases between the two ends. The germline CDR1 and CDR2 sequences are LGHNT and FRNRAP. The CDR3 extends over 13 amino acids.